The rows below give T cell receptor beta chains drawn from one sample of a study of shared clonotypes between healthy human individuals. The protocol was immunoSEQ multiplex PCR, while the TCRdb copy is restricted to in-frame clones and leaves out a portion. The sample includes 650,000 to 750,000 clones, roughly 78% of them seen just once. The sequencing sample was made of memory CD4+ T cells sorted from blood. The receptor source for this set is a woman aged 25 to 39 in good health. Both conserved end residues are part of each CDR3. The D gene is left open where the match is weak. Not every row has a clone size; where given, it reads once, few, many or a size class.

CDR3 length,D gene,V gene,J gene,clone size,CDR3 DNA,CDR3 protein
14,-,TRBV10-2,TRBJ1-2,-,TGCGCCAGCACTGTGACAGAATTCTCGGTGAGCTACACCTTC,CASTVTEFSVSYTF
16,-,TRBV5-6,TRBJ2-2,-,TGTGCCAGCAGCTTCTTGGGGCAGTCGCTTACCGGGGAGCTGTTTTTT,CASSFLGQSLTGELFF
15,-,TRBV7-2,TRBJ2-1,-,TGTGCCAGCAGCTTAAGCTTTGCCGTCTACAATGAGCAGTTCTTC,CASSLSFAVYNEQFF
12,-,TRBV27,TRBJ1-1,-,TGTGCCAGCAGTCCTAGGGTGGGTGAAGCTTTCTTT,CASSPRVGEAFF
15,-,TRBV10-1,TRBJ2-1,-,TGCGCCAGCAGTGCACTGGGGGACTCATACAATGAGCAGTTCTTC,CASSALGDSYNEQFF
14,-,TRBV5-1,TRBJ2-3,few,TGCGCCAGCAGCTTCGGGACCTTAACAGATACGCAGTATTTT,CASSFGTLTDTQYF
14,TRBD1,TRBV6-1,TRBJ1-2,medium-sized,TGTGCCAGCAGTGAAGGATGGCAGGGGGCTGGCTACACCTTC,CASSEGWQGAGYTF
15,-,TRBV5-1,TRBJ2-1,few,TGCGCCAGCAGCTTGGGGTGGGGAGGATACAATGAGCAGTTCTTC,CASSLGWGGYNEQFF
15,TRBD1,TRBV5-4,TRBJ2-5,once,TGTGCCAGCAGCTCTGCCGGGACAGGGGTCGAGACCCAGTACTTC,CASSSAGTGVETQYF
18,TRBD1,TRBV19,TRBJ2-2,-,TGTGCCAGTAGTAGAGATGGGTGGACAGGGGGCGCCATCGGGGAGCTGTTTTTT,CASSRDGWTGGAIGELFF
15,TRBD1,TRBV6-5,TRBJ1-6,-,TGTGCCAGCAGTTACTCGGACAGGCCATATTCACCCCTCCACTTT,CASSYSDRPYSPLHF
17,-,TRBV27,TRBJ1-5,once,TGTGCCAGCAACACACCCATTCGGACGTTTCTTTTTCAGCCCCAGCATTTT,CASNTPIRTFLFQPQHF
15,TRBD1,TRBV5-8,TRBJ1-4,once,TGTGCCAGCAGCTTGGGACAGGGGATAGGGGAAAAACTGTTTTTT,CASSLGQGIGEKLFF
14,-,TRBV21-1,TRBJ2-1,-,TGTGCCAGCAGCAAAGCTTGGCCTAGCAATGAGCAGTTCTTC,CASSKAWPSNEQFF
15,TRBD1,TRBV5-4,TRBJ1-1,-,TGTGCCAGCAGGCCGTTGACAGGGCGGGTCACTGAAGCTTTCTTT,CASRPLTGRVTEAFF
15,TRBD2,TRBV14,TRBJ2-5,-,TGTGCCAGCAGCCAATCCCCGCTAGCGGAAGAGACCCAGTACTTC,CASSQSPLAEETQYF
13,-,TRBV27,TRBJ1-1,-,TGTGCCAGCGGCCCTTCAATGTTCTCTGAAGCTTTCTTT,CASGPSMFSEAFF
14,-,TRBV6-4,TRBJ2-1,few,TGTGCCAGCAGTGCCGGGGACATATACAATGAGCAGTTCTTC,CASSAGDIYNEQFF
16,-,TRBV19,TRBJ1-5,-,TGTGCCAGTAGTTCGATGGACCGGGTTAGCAATCAGCCCCAGCATTTT,CASSSMDRVSNQPQHF
16,-,TRBV27,TRBJ1-1,-,TGTGCCAGCAGTTTTGGCCGACTTAACCGGAACACTGAAGCTTTCTTT,CASSFGRLNRNTEAFF
17,-,TRBV5-1,TRBJ1-3,once,TGCGCCAGCAGCTTGGGTATTACTCCGAGCTCTGGAAACACCATATATTTT,CASSLGITPSSGNTIYF
16,TRBD1,TRBV7-8,TRBJ1-4,-,TGTGCCAGCAGCTTTTACCTTGACAGGGCTCGGGAAAAACTGTTTTTT,CASSFYLDRAREKLFF
15,-,TRBV5-1,TRBJ2-3,-,TGCGCCAGCAGCCCACGGGTGCCCCAAACAGATACGCAGTATTTT,CASSPRVPQTDTQYF
15,TRBD2,TRBV5-1,TRBJ2-3,-,TGCGCCAGCAGCGCCCTTAGCGGGTGGTCAGATACGCAGTATTTT,CASSALSGWSDTQYF
14,TRBD2,TRBV6-5,TRBJ2-5,-,TGTGCCAGCAATGCGGGAGCTAGGCATGAGACCCAGTACTTC,CASNAGARHETQYF
11,-,TRBV29-1,TRBJ1-2,-,TGCAGCGTTGAAGGGGGCGCTCGCTACACCTTC,CSVEGGARYTF
16,TRBD2,TRBV5-1,TRBJ2-1,few,TGCGCCAGCAGCTTGTTCGCTAGCGGGAGGGGGAATGAGCAGTTCTTC,CASSLFASGRGNEQFF
14,-,TRBV7-3,TRBJ2-3,-,TGTGCCAGCAGCTCCCAACGAAGCACAGATACGCAGTATTTT,CASSSQRSTDTQYF
13,-,TRBV11-2,TRBJ1-2,few,TGTGCCAGCAGCTTCCCAGGAGTCTATGGCTACACCTTC,CASSFPGVYGYTF
13,TRBD1,TRBV29-1,TRBJ2-7,-,TGCAGCGTTGAGAAACAGGGGAAGTACGAGCAGTACTTC,CSVEKQGKYEQYF
12,-,TRBV29-1,TRBJ2-5,-,TGCAGCGTTGACAGGGACCAAGAGACCCAGTACTTC,CSVDRDQETQYF
11,-,TRBV20-1,TRBJ2-7,-,TGCAGTGCTCAGCCGGGCGCCGAGCAGTATTTC,CSAQPGAEQYF
13,-,TRBV5-1,TRBJ1-2,-,TGCGCCAGCAGCGTCGGGGAAAGCTATGGCTACACCTTC,CASSVGESYGYTF
15,-,TRBV7-8,TRBJ1-5,-,TGTGCCAGCAGCTCTGCAGCACGGATCAATCAGCCCCAGCATTTT,CASSSAARINQPQHF
14,-,TRBV30,TRBJ1-4,-,TGTGCCCTGGAGAACAATAGGGGCCATGAAAAACTGTTTTTT,CALENNRGHEKLFF
14,-,TRBV2,TRBJ1-3,-,TGTGCCAGCCGGGGCCAGTACTCTGGAAACACCATATATTTT,CASRGQYSGNTIYF
15,TRBD1,TRBV5-1,TRBJ1-4,-,TGCGCCAGCAGCTTGGGGGACAGAGATGAAGAAAAACTGTTTTTT,CASSLGDRDEEKLFF
15,-,TRBV7-2,TRBJ1-5,-,TGTGCCAGCAGCTTCAAAAGGGACACCAATCAGCCCCAGCATTTT,CASSFKRDTNQPQHF
16,-,TRBV28,TRBJ2-7,-,TGTGCCAGCCCCCCCCCGGACGGTCAGGGAGAGGGCGAGCAGTACTTC,CASPPPDGQGEGEQYF
15,-,TRBV5-4,TRBJ2-2,-,TGTGCCAGCAGCTTGGTGGGGGGAGTGAACGGGGAGCTGTTTTTT,CASSLVGGVNGELFF
12,-,TRBV5-1,TRBJ2-7,-,TGCGCCAGCAGGGGAGAAACCTACGAGCAGTACTTC,CASRGETYEQYF
16,TRBD1,TRBV18,TRBJ2-5,-,TGTGCCAGCTCACCACCCTCAGACAGGGGGCGGGTGACCCAGTACTTC,CASSPPSDRGRVTQYF
16,TRBD1,TRBV27,TRBJ1-3,-,TGTGCCAGCAGTACCCAGGGACAGGGGGCTGGAAACACCATATATTTT,CASSTQGQGAGNTIYF
15,-,TRBV29-1,TRBJ1-1,many,TGCAGCGTCCTTGGAAGTTTCGGGATGAACACTGAAGCTTTCTTT,CSVLGSFGMNTEAFF
17,TRBD1,TRBV18,TRBJ1-3,many,TGTGCCAGCTCACCGATCAGACAGGGCCCCTCTGGAAACACCATATATTTT,CASSPIRQGPSGNTIYF
15,TRBD1,TRBV7-2,TRBJ1-5,-,TGTGCCAGCAGCCCGGGGGGACAGGGCTATCAGCCCCAGCATTTT,CASSPGGQGYQPQHF
16,TRBD1,TRBV5-1,TRBJ2-3,-,TGCGCCAGCAGCAGGGACAGCCCGGGAAGAACAGATACGCAGTATTTT,CASSRDSPGRTDTQYF
12,-,TRBV28,TRBJ1-5,-,TGTGCCAGCAGTGTAGACAATCAGCCCCAGCATTTT,CASSVDNQPQHF
14,-,TRBV7-9,TRBJ1-5,-,TGTGCCAGCAGGGCGGGACCCAGTAATCAGCCCCAGCATTTT,CASRAGPSNQPQHF
12,-,TRBV5-4,TRBJ1-2,-,TGTGCCAGCAGCCAGACCAACTATGGCTACACCTTC,CASSQTNYGYTF